What follows are 9 T cell receptor beta chains derived from one specimen sequenced in a study of spatial heterogeneity in lung cancer. Via MiXCR, TCRdb re-called the 5' RACE reads, giving one row per CDR3 protein. Here the sample spans over 9,500 distinct CDR3 sequences, less than 4.5% being singletons. Time point specified: sample taken at primary tumor resection. This specimen was PBMCs, taken at surgery. The receptors derive from a female donor with early-stage non-small cell lung cancer.

This clonotype showed up just a few times. A read error may account for a junction end that differs from germline. The gene calls are TRBV5-1 and TRBJ2-1; TRBD2 is a possible D gene (6 bases). In germline, CDR1 is SGHRS, CDR2 YFSETQ. The CDR3 extends over 14 amino acids. The CDR3 nucleotides are TGCGCCAGCACCTTGGCCGGGACTTACAATGAGCAGTTCTTC. Residues: CASTLAGTYNEQFF.

This clonotype has a count of ten or more. This chain joins TRBV7-2 and TRBJ1-4; 9 nucleotides line up with TRBD1. Losses at the gene ends were 0 bases for V and 7 bases for J; bases not matched to a gene: 6. CDR1 is SGHTA, CDR2 FQGNSA, per germline. CDR3 length: 16 amino acids. The CDR3, as DNA: TGTGCCAGCAGCTTAGCGACTAGGACAGGGGTTGAAAAACTGTTTTTT. Protein product: CASSLATRTGVEKLFF.

This clonotype was seen ten or more times. V gene TRBV5-1 combines with J gene TRBJ2-2; TRBD1 matches 9 bases. This CDR3 is built from 16 residues. V dropped 0 bases and J dropped 6; count of bases not matched to a gene: 6. Germline loops: CDR1 SGHRS, CDR2 YFSETQ. The CDR3 nucleotides are TGCGCCAGCAGCTTGGAGGGACAGGGAAGATCCGGGGAGCTGTTTTTT. Amino acids: CASSLEGQGRSGELFF.

In this sample, this clonotype turned up many times. The chain's CDR3 is CASTTLAGWDNEQFF. CDR3 DNA: TGTGCCAGCACCACTCTAGCGGGGTGGGACAATGAGCAGTTCTTC. This sequence joins TRBV12-3 or TRBV12-4 and TRBJ2-1; the match to TRBD2 covers 9 bases. Trimming cost V 7 bases and J 5 bases; bases outside gene matches: 9. This CDR3 contains 15 residues.

This clonotype occurred many times. The rearrangement joins TRBV14 to TRBJ2-5, with a weak D call TRBD2 (7 bases). V lost 0 bases and J 5 bases, leaving 19 bases between the germline ends. Germline CDR1 is SGHDN and CDR2 is FVKESK. The CDR3 extends over 17 amino acids. The CDR3 DNA reads TGTGCCAGCAGCCAAGATCGGCGGGGGCCCACTTTGGAGACCCAGTACTTC. It translates to CASSQDRRGPTLETQYF.

This clonotype was counted at least ten times. This chain links TRBV4-2 with TRBJ2-1; 8 bases align to TRBD2. The germline gives CDR1 LGHNA, CDR2 YNFKEQ. J lost 2 bases, V lost 0 bases, and 6 bases had no gene match. The CDR3 contains 17 residues. CDR3 DNA sequence: TGTGCCAGCAGCCAAGAAGTTGGGGGACTAGCCTACAATGAGCAGTTCTTC. Protein product: CASSQEVGGLAYNEQFF.

This clonotype has at least ten counts. The chain recombines TRBV12-3 or TRBV12-4 with TRBJ1-1; TRBD1 matches at 7 bases. This CDR3 has 14 amino acids. V trimming: 4 bases; J trimming: 4 bases; junction bases outside the gene matches: 6. CDR3 DNA sequence: TGTGCCAGCAGTTCCCAGGGGGGCTTCACTGAAGCTTTCTTT. Translated, it gives CASSSQGGFTEAFF.

This clonotype was recorded many times. The junction departs from the called germline gene at one end, perhaps through a read error. The gene calls are TRBV29-1 and TRBJ1-1; maybe TRBD1 (5 bases). Germline V gene data show CDR1 as SQVTM and CDR2 as ANQGSEA. This CDR3 contains 11 residues. CDR3 residues: CSAQRQTGAFF. CDR3 sequence (DNA): TGCAGCGCCCAGCGACAGACTGGAGCTTTCTTT.

This clonotype was observed at least ten times. The chain's CDR3 is CASSERGGYGYTF. In DNA, the CDR3 is TGTGCCAGCAGTGAAAGGGGAGGCTATGGCTACACCTTC. The V and J genes are TRBV6-1 and TRBJ1-2; possible D gene TRBD1, 5 bases. Trimming cost V 2 bases and J 4 bases, with 8 bases left between them. Germline CDR1 MNHNS, CDR2 SASEGT. This CDR3 spans 13 amino acids.